This T cell receptor (beta chain) was recorded in a study of control samples from healthy donors and cancer patients. TCRdb's copy holds only in-frame clones and misses some; the assay was immunoSEQ multiplex PCR. In the table there are about 92,000 clones, around 80% of which are singletons. V lost 2 bases and J 3 bases, leaving 15 bases between the germline ends. The germline V gene has CDR1 WNHNN and CDR2 SYGVQD (reference sequence). The CDR3 runs to 16 residues. The sample comprised blood. This sequence was found in a woman aged 55-70 years in good health. The chain recombines TRBV10-1 with TRBJ2-3; D assignment may be TRBD1 or TRBD2 (6 bases each). CDR3 loop: CASSELGGLETDTQYF. The CDR3 DNA follows: TGCGCCAGCAGTGAGCTTGGGGGGCTAGAAACAGATACGCAGTATTTT.